These 29 T cell receptor beta chains were sequenced from one sample in a study of T cell responses to AZD1222 COVID-19 vaccine. Sequencing used immunoSEQ multiplex PCR; TCRdb keeps in-frame clones, though not all of them. The table lists 75,000 to 95,000 clones, about 88% of them singletons. This specimen consisted of peripheral blood, obtained on day 0 of AZD1222 vaccination. The receptors were sampled from an adult in good health.

The chain links TRBV6-5 to TRBJ1-1, with 11 bases lining up with TRBD1. Germline CDR1 MNHEY, CDR2 SVGAGI. The CDR3 length is 13 residues. The V segment lost 4 bases and the J segment 10 bases; nucleotides outside the gene matches: 5. CDR3 sequence (DNA): TGTGCCAGCAGTTCTGGGACAGGGGGAATAGCTTTCTTT. Translating gives CASSSGTGGIAFF.

The J gene is TRBJ2-3, the V gene TRBV5-1, with 8 bases identical to TRBD2. Germline CDR1 reads SGHRS; CDR2 reads YFSETQ. Unmatched junction bases numbered 9, after V lost 4 bases and J lost 2 bases. The CDR3 sequence is 16 residues long. CDR3 loop: CASSPGVLADTDTQYF. CDR3 DNA sequence: TGCGCCAGCAGCCCTGGGGTACTAGCGGACACAGATACGCAGTATTTT.

The chain is built from TRBV19 and TRBJ2-1, with 9 bases that match TRBD1. The V gene's germline CDR1 is LNHDA and CDR2 SQIVND (reference sequence). The V segment lost 5 bases and the J segment 1 base; nucleotides outside the gene matches: 12. The CDR3 consists of 18 residues. CDR3 protein: CASSPLLEGQGSYNEQFF. CDR3 bases: TGTGCCAGTAGTCCACTCCTTGAGGGACAGGGTTCCTACAATGAGCAGTTCTTC. Filled out from reference TRBV19 and TRBJ2-1, the complete variable domain reads DGGITQSPKYLFRKEGQNVTLSCEQNLNHDAMYWYRQDPGQGLRLIYYSQIVNDFQKGDIAEGYSVSREKKESFPLTVTSAQKNPTAFYLCASSPLLEGQGSYNEQFFGPGTRLTVL.

This chain links TRBV4-2 with TRBJ1-6; D is uncertain. The V end lost 4 bases, the J end lost 3 bases, and 19 bases lay between the germline ends. Germline V CDR1 and CDR2: LGHNA, YNFKEQ. This CDR3 contains 18 residues. CDR3 bases: TGTGCCAGCAGCCCCCAATCTGGTACGAGAATCTATAATTCACCCCTCCACTTT. Its translation: CASSPQSGTRIYNSPLHF.

The CDR3 sequence: CASSLAIGGGYTF. The CDR3 region has the DNA TGCGCCAGCAGCTTAGCTATAGGGGGTGGCTACACCTTC. The chain has TRBV5-1 and TRBJ1-2; D may be TRBD1 (6 bases). The length of the CDR3 is 13 residues. Trimming took 2 bases from V and 7 from J, leaving 12 bases between them. Germline lookup yields CDR1 SGHRS and CDR2 YFSETQ.

J is TRBJ2-3 and V is TRBV3-1 (or the pseudogene TRBV3-2); 7 bases map to TRBD2. Germline lookup yields CDR1 LGHDT and CDR2 YNNKEL (reference sequence). V shed 1 base, J shed 6 bases, and the junction held 7 bases outside the gene matches. The CDR3 is made up of 15 amino acids. CDR3 residues: CASSQVGGKFDTQYF. The CDR3 nucleotides read TGTGCCAGCAGCCAAGTCGGGGGGAAGTTCGATACGCAGTATTTT.

The genes are TRBV19 and TRBJ1-1; the D gene is possibly TRBD1 (6 bases). This CDR3 has 14 residues. Germline lookup yields CDR1 LNHDA and CDR2 SQIVND (reference sequence). Between the trimmed V and J ends, which lost 3 bases and 4 bases, there was a span of 12 bases. The CDR3 loop reads CASSMTDSLTEAFF. CDR3 nucleotides: TGTGCCAGTAGTATGACGGACAGTCTCACTGAAGCTTTCTTT.

This rearrangement joins TRBV5-1 to TRBJ2-5; no reliable D call. Trimming removed 4 bases at V and 1 base at J, with 11 bases between. Germline V lookup: CDR1 SGHRS, CDR2 YFSETQ. The CDR3 spans 14 residues. The CDR3 spells CASSARPGQETQYF. CDR3 bases: TGCGCCAGCAGCGCCCGTCCCGGCCAAGAGACCCAGTACTTC.

This clone was found once. DNA of the CDR3: TGCGCCAGCAGCCGCTGGGGGGCCAGCAATCAGCCCCAGCATTTT. As protein: CASSRWGASNQPQHF. The rearrangement links TRBV5-1 to TRBJ1-5; possible D gene TRBD1, 6 bases. V was shortened by 4 bases and J by 1 base, with 12 bases between the two germline ends. CDR1 and CDR2 from the germline V gene are SGHRS and YFSETQ. This CDR3 comprises 15 residues.

This clone was seen a few times. The chain is built from TRBV18 and TRBJ1-1; D is undetermined. Germline V CDR1 and CDR2: KGHSH, LQKENI. Trimming removed 3 bases from V and 1 base from J, with 12 bases in between. The CDR3 totals 15 residues. CDR3 sequence reads: CASSPPASANTEAFF. The DNA of the CDR3 is TGTGCCAGCTCACCCCCGGCGTCCGCGAACACTGAAGCTTTCTTT.

The V gene is TRBV6-2 or TRBV6-3, the J gene TRBJ2-7; D uncertain. The CDR3 is 15 amino acids. Germline V gene data show CDR1 as MNHEY and CDR2 as SVGEGT. Deletions cut 0 bases from V and 0 bases from J, with 9 bases between. CDR3 in amino acids: CASSYSGRISYEQYF. The DNA for the CDR3 is TGTGCCAGCAGTTACTCGGGCCGAATCTCCTACGAGCAGTACTTC.

The J gene is TRBJ1-2, the V gene TRBV7-9, with D tentatively TRBD1 (5 bases). Trimming shortened V by 1 base and J by 1 base, and 16 bases separated the two germline ends. This CDR3 has 17 residues. In germline, CDR1 is SEHNR, CDR2 FQNEAQ (reference sequence). Written as DNA, the CDR3 is TGTGCCAGCAGCTTAGAATTGACAGTGGGGGATAACTATGGCTACACCTTC. Translated: CASSLELTVGDNYGYTF.

This chain joins TRBV19 and TRBJ1-6; D is undetermined. This CDR3 region has 14 residues. Between the trimmed V and J ends, which lost 6 bases and 0 bases, there was a span of 6 bases. Germline-derived CDR1 and CDR2 are LNHDA and SQIVND (reference sequence). CDR3 residues: CASRLSSYNSPLHF. As DNA, the CDR3 is TGTGCCAGTAGACTGAGCTCCTATAATTCACCCCTCCACTTT.

Written as DNA, the CDR3 is TGTGCCAGCAGCTTGGTTGGGGGGGCCTACGAGCAGTACTTC. It encodes CASSLVGGAYEQYF. The chain employs TRBV5-5 and TRBJ2-7; 7 nucleotides line up with TRBD2. The ends lost 0 bases at V and 2 bases at J; junction bases unmatched: 2. Germline values: CDR1 SGHKS, CDR2 YYEKEE (reference sequence). CDR3 length: 14 residues.

The DNA for the CDR3 is TGTGCCAGCAGCTTGAGTCATGTCATGAACACTGAAGCTTTCTTT. As protein: CASSLSHVMNTEAFF. The chain combines TRBV7-3 with TRBJ1-1; D is unclear. Germline CDR1 and CDR2: SGHTA and FQGTGA. V dropped 3 bases and J dropped 0 bases, with 11 bases sitting between them. The CDR3 has 15 amino acids.

The chain carries TRBV11-3 and TRBJ2-7, with D perhaps matching TRBD2 (5 bases). Trimming took off 1 base at V and 7 bases at J, with 8 bases between the two ends. The V gene's germline CDR1 is SGHNT and CDR2 YENEEA. The CDR3 sequence is 12 residues long. CDR3 DNA: TGTGCCAGCAGCTTAGGGGGAGTGGAGCAGTACTTC. The encoded protein is CASSLGGVEQYF.

A word on this clone: An end of the junction differs from the germline gene, which may be a read error. The chain is built from TRBV7-9 and TRBJ1-5; perhaps TRBD1 as D (5 bases). CDR1 SEHNR and CDR2 FQNEAQ come from the germline V gene (reference sequence). This CDR3 is 15 amino acids long. CDR3 protein: CASSVAGNSNQPQHF. The CDR3 nucleotides are TGTGCCAGCAGCGTAGCAGGGAATTCAAATCAGCCCCAGCATTTT.

This chain links TRBV28 with TRBJ2-5, with a tentative D call TRBD1 (5 bases). The CDR3 spans 14 residues. Germline V CDR1 and CDR2: MDHEN, SYDVKM. V was cut by 7 bases and J by 3 bases, with 15 bases left in between. DNA of the CDR3: TGTGCCAGCACCCTCTCCCTAGGGGAAGAGACCCAGTACTTC. As protein: CASTLSLGEETQYF.

This clone has only one observation. This chain joins TRBV15 and TRBJ2-5; D gene uncertain. Trimming took off 0 bases at V and 4 bases at J, with 9 bases between the two ends. CDR1 is LNHNV and CDR2 is YYDKDF in the germline V gene (reference sequence). This CDR3 contains 14 residues. CDR3 sequence (DNA): TGTGCCACCAGCAGAGAGGCACACCGAGAGACCCAGTACTTC. Translated, it gives CATSREAHRETQYF.

The chain uses TRBV3-1 (or the pseudogene TRBV3-2) and TRBJ2-3; D tentatively reads TRBD1 or TRBD2 (5 bases each). The germline gives CDR1 LGHDT, CDR2 YNNKEL (reference sequence). The CDR3 contains 15 residues. The V end was cut by 8 bases, the J end by 6 bases, with 21 bases between. CDR3 coding DNA: TGTGCCAGCGCAAGGGACCAGACGTTCCCTGATACGCAGTATTTT. This gives the protein CASARDQTFPDTQYF.

This clone was counted a single time. The V and J genes are TRBV9 and TRBJ2-7, with TRBD2 matching over 7 bases. CDR3 size: 15 residues. Germline values: CDR1 SGDLS, CDR2 YYNGEE. V trimming: 3 bases; J trimming: 1 base; junction bases outside the gene matches: 7. This CDR3 reads CASSAGGSGSYEQYF. Written as DNA, the CDR3 is TGTGCCAGCAGCGCCGGGGGGAGCGGTTCCTACGAGCAGTACTTC.

The rearrangement joins TRBV24-1 to TRBJ1-5; the D gene is possibly TRBD1 (5 bases). This CDR3 is built from 12 residues. V lost 7 bases to trimming and J lost 16 bases, with 19 bases between them. Per germline, CDR1 KGHDR and CDR2 SFDVKD. The CDR3 DNA is TGTGCCACCAGCCCACTCTCAGGGACTCTTCATTTT. It translates to CATSPLSGTLHF.

The chain has TRBV3-1 (or the pseudogene TRBV3-2) and TRBJ2-3, with 11 bases fitting TRBD2. The CDR3 runs to 18 residues. J was trimmed by 5 bases and V by 3 bases; bases with no gene match: 13. Germline loops: CDR1 LGHDT, CDR2 YNNKEL (reference sequence). The CDR3 reads CASSHARSSGGSLDTQYF. As DNA, the CDR3 is TGTGCCAGCAGCCACGCCCGTTCTAGCGGGGGGTCATTAGATACGCAGTATTTT.

The chain combines TRBV12-3 or TRBV12-4 with TRBJ1-1; the D gene is possibly TRBD1 (6 bases). The CDR3 sequence is 13 residues long. The V end was cut by 5 bases, the J end by 3 bases, with 10 bases between. CDR3 coding DNA: TGTGCCAGCAGTCTAGGACAGCACACTGAAGCTTTCTTT. The encoded protein is CASSLGQHTEAFF.

The V and J genes are TRBV7-9 and TRBJ2-3, with 7 bases that match TRBD2. CDR3 size: 14 residues. The V segment lost 3 bases and the J segment 2 bases; nucleotides outside the gene matches: 2. Germline-derived CDR1 and CDR2 are SEHNR and FQNEAQ (reference sequence). CDR3 coding DNA: TGTGCCAGCAGCTTTGGGAGGGACACAGATACGCAGTATTTT. The encoded protein is CASSFGRDTDTQYF.

The chain recombines TRBV18 with TRBJ1-2; a weak D match, TRBD1 (5 bases). V lost 0 bases, J lost 3 bases, and 11 bases lay in between. Germline V gene sequence: CDR1 KGHSH, CDR2 LQKENI. The CDR3 length is 15 residues. CDR3: CASSPPAGIDYGYTF. CDR3 bases: TGTGCCAGCTCACCACCAGCAGGGATCGACTATGGCTACACCTTC.

The rearrangement uses TRBV7-2 and TRBJ1-3, with 9 positions matching TRBD1. Germline-derived CDR1 and CDR2 are SGHTA and FQGNSA. Trimming cost V 0 bases and J 4 bases; bases outside gene matches: 4. The CDR3 loop spans 16 amino acids. Written as DNA, the CDR3 is TGTGCCAGCAGCTTAGCGGGACAGGGTTACGGAAACACCATATATTTT. Protein product: CASSLAGQGYGNTIYF.

The chain employs TRBV7-2 and TRBJ2-4; 8 nucleotides align to TRBD1. The junction had 2 bases not matched to a gene; V was cut back by 5 bases and J by 5 bases. In germline, CDR1 is SGHTA, CDR2 FQGNSA. The length of the CDR3 is 13 residues. Written as DNA, the CDR3 is TGTGCCAGCAGCCTGGACAGGGAAAACATTCAGTACTTC. Amino acids: CASSLDRENIQYF.

The chain recombines TRBV6-2 or TRBV6-3 with TRBJ2-3; weak D call: TRBD1 (5 bases). The length of the CDR3 is 14 residues. Germline assignment: CDR1 MNHEY and CDR2 SVGEGT. Trimming shortened V by 5 bases and J by 2 bases, and 11 bases separated the two germline ends. The chain's CDR3 is CASSLQGFTDTQYF. The CDR3 DNA follows: TGTGCCAGCAGTCTTCAGGGATTCACAGATACGCAGTATTTT.